These 28 T cell receptor beta chains were sequenced from one sample in a study of blood T cell repertoires in COVID-19 (dated by TCRdb to about 2020). Library prep was done by the immunoSEQ multiplex PCR assay. The clones in this table, taken by TCRdb from immuneACCESS, are in-frame only. Not every clone is retained; where verified, under half of the shortfall comes from an unresolved V gene, and the cause of the rest is unknown. Across this sample there are about 150,000 clones, with around 82% seen only once. 8% to 11% of the sample is taken by the ten largest. Sequenced material: peripheral blood. Receptors originate from a woman older than 75 with active or convalescent COVID-19.

CDR3 protein: CATDRGGYTF. CDR3 nucleotides: TGTGCCACTGACAGGGGTGGCTACACCTTC. The chain links TRBV28 to TRBJ1-2, with TRBD1 identical over 8 bases. V lost 10 bases, J lost 7 bases, and 2 bases stayed unmatched. Germline V gene lookup returns CDR1 MDHEN and CDR2 SYDVKM. This CDR3 is built from 10 residues.

The chain is built from TRBV10-2 and TRBJ2-6; D possibly corresponds to TRBD2 (6 bases). In germline, CDR1 is WSHSY, CDR2 SAAADI. Trimming took off 9 bases at V and 4 bases at J, with 13 bases between the two ends. The CDR3 has 14 residues. CDR3 bases: TGCGCCAGGTGGGCGGGGTCCGGGGCCAACGTCCTGACTTTC. This encodes CARWAGSGANVLTF.

The chain has TRBV6-6 and TRBJ1-1, with a tentative D call TRBD1 (5 bases). Trimming stripped 6 bases from V and 0 bases from J, with 11 bases between. This CDR3 is 14 amino acids long. In germline, CDR1 is MNHNY, CDR2 SVGAGI (reference sequence). CDR3 in DNA: TGTGCCAGCAGCCGCGCAGGGATGAACACTGAAGCTTTCTTT. This encodes CASSRAGMNTEAFF.

J is TRBJ1-6 and V is TRBV10-3; the D is unclear. The CDR3 length is 13 residues. Germline V CDR1 and CDR2: ENHRY, SYGVKD. V lost 3 bases and J 7 bases, leaving 7 bases between the germline ends. The CDR3 region is CAISDRGNSPLHF. CDR3 nucleotide sequence: TGTGCCATCAGTGACAGAGGCAATTCACCCCTCCACTTT.

The rearrangement joins TRBV30 to TRBJ2-2, with D maybe TRBD2 (6 bases). Germline loops: CDR1 GTSNPN, CDR2 SVGIG (reference sequence). The CDR3 is made up of 15 amino acids. V was cut by 3 bases and J by 2 bases, with 13 bases left in between. The chain's CDR3 is CAWRPGTLNTGELFF. CDR3 DNA: TGTGCCTGGAGACCAGGGACTCTTAACACCGGGGAGCTGTTTTTT. Full variable domain (rest looked up from reference TRBV30 and TRBJ2-2): SQTIHQWPATLVQPVGSPLSLECTVEGTSNPNLYWYRQAAGRGLQLLFYSVGIGQISSEVPQNLSASRPQDRQFILSSKKLLLSDSGFYLCAWRPGTLNTGELFFGEGSRLTVL.

The rearrangement joins TRBV3-1 (or the pseudogene TRBV3-2) to TRBJ1-6, with 7 positions matching TRBD1. Germline trimming cut 2 bases from V and 0 bases from J; bases unmatched to any gene: 4. The germline V gene has CDR1 LGHDT and CDR2 YNNKEL (reference sequence). The CDR3 is 17 amino acids. CDR3 region: CASSQTRDSSYNSPLHF. The CDR3 DNA reads TGTGCCAGCAGCCAAACCCGGGACAGCTCCTATAATTCACCCCTCCACTTT.

V is TRBV25-1 and J is TRBJ1-4, with a tentative D call TRBD1 (5 bases). V lost 2 bases and J lost 8, with 15 bases in between. This CDR3 spans 15 amino acids. Looked up from germline, CDR1 is MGHDK and CDR2 is SYGVNS. Here the CDR3 reads CASSEPGGSGEKLFF. The CDR3 DNA reads as TGTGCCAGCAGTGAACCTGGCGGATCAGGGGAAAAACTGTTTTTT. Full variable domain (rest looked up from reference TRBV25-1 and TRBJ1-4): EADIYQTPRYLVIGTGKKITLECSQTMGHDKMYWYQQDPGMELHLIHYSYGVNSTEKGDLSSESTVSRIRTEHFPLTLESARPSHTSQYLCASSEPGGSGEKLFFGSGTQLSVL.

The V call is TRBV29-1, the J call TRBJ2-1; D perhaps matches TRBD1 (6 bases). In germline, CDR1 is SQVTM, CDR2 ANQGSEA. The CDR3 is made up of 15 amino acids. V lost 3 bases and J 0 bases, leaving 12 bases between the germline ends. The chain's CDR3 is CSVEGHLSSYNEQFF. CDR3 coding DNA: TGCAGCGTTGAGGGACACCTGAGCTCCTACAATGAGCAGTTCTTC.

The chain is built from TRBV18 and TRBJ2-7, with TRBD1 matching 7 bases. CDR1 and CDR2 from the germline V gene are KGHSH and LQKENI. The V segment lost 3 bases and the J segment 4 bases; nucleotides outside the gene matches: 9. This CDR3 is 15 amino acids long. The CDR3 coding sequence is TGTGCCAGCTCACCCATCCGGGACAGAATATACGAGCAGTACTTC. Amino acids: CASSPIRDRIYEQYF.

The chain employs TRBV29-1 and TRBJ1-2; D remains ambiguous. The germline V and J ends were trimmed by 7 bases and 7 bases, with 16 bases remaining between them. Germline CDR1 is SQVTM and CDR2 is ANQGSEA. The length of the CDR3 is 12 residues. The CDR3 sequence is CSAGGTFGGYTF. The CDR3 DNA sequence: TGCAGCGCCGGAGGAACATTCGGTGGCTACACCTTC. Using reference TRBV29-1 and TRBJ1-2 for the parts outside the CDR3, the full variable domain is SAVISQKPSRDICQRGTSLTIQCQVDSQVTMMFWYRQQPGQSLTLIATANQGSEATYESGFVIDKFPISRPNLTFSTLTVSNMSPEDSSIYLCSAGGTFGGYTFGSGTRLTVV.

V is TRBV7-3 and J is TRBJ2-3; TRBD2 is a possible D gene (5 bases). The CDR3 spans 12 residues. V lost 4 bases and J lost 6, with 8 bases in between. CDR1 and CDR2 (germline): SGHTA, FQGTGA. The CDR3 loop reads CASSYGGDTQYF. The CDR3 nucleotides are TGTGCCAGCAGCTATGGAGGCGATACGCAGTATTTT.

The chain carries TRBV30 and TRBJ2-1; D remains unclear. This CDR3 spans 10 amino acids. Trimming cost V 7 bases and J 6 bases, with 7 bases left between them. The germline V gene has CDR1 GTSNPN and CDR2 SVGIG (reference sequence). CDR3 coding DNA: TGTGCCTTACTACGCAATGAGCAGTTCTTC. It encodes CALLRNEQFF.

J is TRBJ1-1 and V is TRBV11-1, with 7 bases identical to TRBD1. This CDR3 contains 14 residues. CDR1 is SGHAT and CDR2 is FQDESV in the germline V gene (reference sequence). The ends lost 1 base at V and 4 bases at J; junction bases unmatched: 3. This CDR3 reads CASSLDRGGTEAFF. For the CDR3, the DNA is TGTGCCAGCAGCTTAGACAGGGGAGGCACTGAAGCTTTCTTT.

The chain links TRBV15 to TRBJ1-1, with D possibly matching TRBD1 (5 bases). This CDR3 has 15 residues. Germline loops: CDR1 LNHNV, CDR2 YYDKDF (reference sequence). V gave up 4 bases and J gave up 0 bases, with 12 bases separating them. The CDR3 here is CATSKQTGMNTEAFF. The CDR3 nucleotides are TGTGCCACCAGCAAACAAACAGGCATGAACACTGAAGCTTTCTTT.

This clone came up a few times. The chain has TRBV7-9 and TRBJ2-7; a possible D gene is TRBD2 (6 bases). This CDR3 is 14 amino acids long. V lost 1 base and J 12 bases, leaving 19 bases between the germline ends. CDR1 and CDR2 (germline): SEHNR, FQNEAQ (reference sequence). CDR3 residues: CASSLVGGRESLYF. The CDR3 nucleotides read TGTGCCAGCAGCTTAGTGGGAGGCCGGGAGTCCCTGTACTTC.

CDR3 sequence (DNA): TGTGCCAGCAGCGTAGGGTGGGAGTGGTACAATGAGCAGTTCTTC. As protein: CASSVGWEWYNEQFF. The chain links TRBV9 to TRBJ2-1, with D possibly TRBD2 on 5 matching bases. The V gene lost 0 bases and the J gene lost 4 bases, with 11 bases spanning the gap. The V gene's germline CDR1 is SGDLS and CDR2 YYNGEE. The CDR3 contains 15 residues.

The chain has TRBV4-1 and TRBJ2-5, with a tentative D call TRBD1 (6 bases). Germline CDR1 reads MGHRA; CDR2 reads YSYEKL. Trimming removed 0 bases from V and 4 bases from J, with 12 bases in between. This CDR3 spans 15 amino acids. CDR3 residues: CASSQDNRVVETQYF. The CDR3 coding sequence is TGCGCCAGCAGCCAAGATAACAGGGTCGTAGAGACCCAGTACTTC.

The CDR3 bases are TGTGCCAGCAGCCGCCGGGACAGGAAAGCTTTCTTT. Translating it yields CASSRRDRKAFF. The V gene is TRBV3-1 (or the pseudogene TRBV3-2), the J gene TRBJ1-1; 8 bases fit TRBD1. Germline loops: CDR1 LGHDT, CDR2 YNNKEL (reference sequence). The CDR3 contains 12 residues. Unmatched junction bases numbered 4, after V lost 4 bases and J lost 9 bases.

V gene TRBV24-1 combines with J gene TRBJ2-5, with 10 positions matching TRBD1. This CDR3 is 16 amino acids long. Trimming cost V 3 bases and J 2 bases; bases outside gene matches: 5. Germline V CDR1 and CDR2: KGHDR, SFDVKD. The CDR3 nucleotides read TGTGCCACCAGTGATCCGACAGGGGGCCGACAAGAGACCCAGTACTTC. It yields the protein CATSDPTGGRQETQYF.

V usage is TRBV19 and J usage is TRBJ1-1; a weak D match, TRBD1 (6 bases). The germline CDR1 and CDR2 sequences are LNHDA and SQIVND (reference sequence). The CDR3 spans 14 residues. Trimming removed 7 bases from V and 4 bases from J, with 16 bases in between. The DNA of the CDR3 is TGTGCCAGTACCCTACAGGGCAGAGCCACTGAAGCTTTCTTT. Residues: CASTLQGRATEAFF.

The V call is TRBV19, the J call TRBJ1-6; tentative D call: TRBD1 (5 bases). The CDR3 is made up of 14 amino acids. Germline V gene data show CDR1 as LNHDA and CDR2 as SQIVND (reference sequence). The V and J ends lost 7 bases and 6 bases respectively, with 13 bases between them. The CDR3 protein is CASKTRGSNSPLHF. CDR3 nucleotide sequence: TGTGCCAGTAAAACACGGGGGTCTAATTCACCCCTCCACTTT.

This clone was counted between two and nine times. This chain connects TRBV25-1 to TRBJ1-1, with a possible D match to TRBD1 (5 bases). Trimming left V 4 bases short and J 1 base short, with 13 bases between. This CDR3 comprises 15 residues. Germline lookup yields CDR1 MGHDK and CDR2 SYGVNS. In DNA form, the CDR3 reads TGTGCCAGCAGTGCTCTCGGGGGAGGGAACACTGAAGCTTTCTTT. This translates into CASSALGGGNTEAFF. Full variable domain (remainder filled in from reference TRBV25-1 and TRBJ1-1): EADIYQTPRYLVIGTGKKITLECSQTMGHDKMYWYQQDPGMELHLIHYSYGVNSTEKGDLSSESTVSRIRTEHFPLTLESARPSHTSQYLCASSALGGGNTEAFFGQGTRLTVV.

V usage is TRBV28 and J usage is TRBJ2-1; 7 nucleotides agree with TRBD1. J lost 6 bases, V lost 5 bases, and 10 bases had no gene match. Germline V gene sequence: CDR1 MDHEN, CDR2 SYDVKM. CDR3 size: 15 residues. CDR3 nucleotides: TGTGCCAGCAGTCCACCACAGGGGTTGGGCAATGAGCAGTTCTTC. This codes for CASSPPQGLGNEQFF.

The genes are TRBV10-3 and TRBJ2-2, with D tentatively TRBD1 (5 bases). The CDR3 sequence is 14 residues long. Trimming removed 7 bases at V and 3 bases at J, with 12 bases between. The germline CDR1 and CDR2 sequences are ENHRY and SYGVKD. The CDR3 DNA reads TGTGCCATCACCGCGGTCAGGGACACCGGGGAGCTGTTTTTT. Translation: CAITAVRDTGELFF.

For the CDR3, the DNA is TGCGCCAGCAGCCCTATGACAGTGGACTATGGCTACACCTTC. Translating gives CASSPMTVDYGYTF. This chain links TRBV5-1 with TRBJ1-2, with TRBD1 as a possible D gene (5 bases). The V and J ends lost 4 bases and 3 bases respectively, with 13 bases between them. Germline CDR1 and CDR2: SGHRS and YFSETQ. This CDR3 spans 14 amino acids.

The chain employs TRBV24-1 and TRBJ1-2; weak D call: TRBD1 (6 bases). Trimming took off 9 bases at V and 8 bases at J, with 21 bases between the two ends. Germline V gene data show CDR1 as KGHDR and CDR2 as SFDVKD. The CDR3 has 14 amino acids. Written as DNA, the CDR3 is TGTGCCACCGGACCGCGAACAGGGACGGGGGGCTACACCTTC. This codes for CATGPRTGTGGYTF.

V is TRBV5-1 and J is TRBJ1-2, with D possibly being TRBD1 (5 bases). Trimming removed 0 bases from V and 4 bases from J, with 13 bases in between. The CDR3 totals 15 residues. Germline CDR1 is SGHRS and CDR2 is YFSETQ. The CDR3 reads CASSLAEQVPYGYTF. The CDR3 DNA sequence: TGCGCCAGCAGCTTGGCCGAACAGGTCCCCTATGGCTACACCTTC.

This chain connects TRBV7-9 to TRBJ1-1, with D uncertain. Between the trimmed V and J ends, which lost 1 base and 1 base, there was a span of 10 bases. Germline assignment: CDR1 SEHNR and CDR2 FQNEAQ (reference sequence). This CDR3 is 15 amino acids long. For the CDR3, the DNA is TGTGCCAGCAGCTTAGGAGACATATCGAACACTGAAGCTTTCTTT. Its protein is CASSLGDISNTEAFF.